These T cell receptor beta chains were read from a single sample in a study of blood T cell repertoires in COVID-19. TCRdb's table, derived via immunoSEQ multiplex PCR, lists solely in-frame clones and lacks some. The table includes some 100,000 clones, roughly 79% detected once. The specimen sequenced was peripheral blood. All receptors derive from a human donor in a cohort sampled during active COVID-19. The CDR3 runs from the conserved cysteine through the conserved F or W. D genes are given only for firm matches. Clone size is stated in some rows and not others, as once, few, many or a class when expanded.

>TRBJ2-1|TRBD2|.|TRBV3-1/TRBV3-2
CASSPRWVAGSSSYNEQFF
TGTGCCAGCAGCCCCCGATGGGTAGCGGGTTCAAGCTCCTACAATGAGCAGTTCTTC
>TRBJ2-7|.|.|TRBV12-3/TRBV12-4
CASSLGAGQYF
TGTGCCAGCAGCCTGGGCGCGGGGCAGTACTTC
>TRBJ2-5|.|.|TRBV7-3
CASSLNPGVRETQYF
TGTGCCAGCAGCTTAAACCCAGGGGTTCGGGAGACCCAGTACTTC
>TRBJ2-7|.|.|TRBV5-1
CASSYGGALSSYEQYF
TGCGCCAGCAGCTATGGTGGGGCCCTTAGCTCCTACGAGCAGTACTTC
>TRBJ1-4|.|once|TRBV28
CASSLSRAGASATNEKLFF
TGTGCCAGCAGTTTATCCCGGGCAGGGGCGTCCGCAACTAATGAAAAACTGTTTTTT
>TRBJ2-2|TRBD2|few|TRBV19
CASSPGLAGYTGELFF
TGTGCCAGTAGTCCGGGACTAGCGGGGTACACCGGGGAGCTGTTTTTT
>TRBJ2-5|TRBD2|.|TRBV24-1
CATSDPGLAGGQETQYF
TGTGCCACCAGTGATCCCGGACTAGCGGGGGGCCAAGAGACCCAGTACTTC
>TRBJ2-3|.|.|TRBV5-1
CASSRTNPNTDTQYF
TGCGCCAGCAGCCGGACTAACCCTAACACAGATACGCAGTATTTT
>TRBJ2-1|.|.|TRBV7-9
CASSLEIGARSYNEQFF
TGTGCCAGCAGCTTAGAGATAGGGGCGCGCTCCTACAATGAGCAGTTCTTC
>TRBJ1-1|.|.|TRBV5-1
CASSLEAAGNTEAFF
TGCGCCAGCAGCTTGGAAGCGGCAGGGAACACTGAAGCTTTCTTT
>TRBJ2-7|TRBD2|.|TRBV2
CASSRASGGAVSYEQYF
TGTGCCAGCAGTAGGGCTAGCGGGGGGGCCGTATCCTACGAGCAGTACTTC
>TRBJ2-1|.|.|TRBV4-1
CASSQEGTQRYNEQFF
TGCGCCAGCAGCCAAGAGGGGACACAAAGATACAATGAGCAGTTCTTC
>TRBJ2-1|TRBD2|.|TRBV2
CASRAGTSGGALNNEQFF
TGTGCCAGCAGAGCCGGGACTAGCGGGGGGGCTCTAAACAATGAGCAGTTCTTC
>TRBJ1-1|.|once|TRBV9
CASSPRGGARNTEAFF
TGTGCCAGCAGCCCCCGTGGGGGGGCACGGAACACTGAAGCTTTCTTT
>TRBJ2-5|.|.|TRBV5-5
CASSLSFSPQRGARETQYF
TGTGCCAGCAGCTTAAGTTTTTCCCCCCAACGGGGGGCGAGGGAGACCCAGTACTTC
>TRBJ1-1|.|.|TRBV3-1/TRBV3-2
CASSQDHNRLHTEAFF
TGTGCCAGCAGCCAAGATCACAACAGGCTCCACACTGAAGCTTTCTTT
>TRBJ1-5|TRBD1|.|TRBV2
CASSLDRGFSQPQHF
TGTGCCAGCAGTTTGGACAGGGGGTTTAGTCAGCCCCAGCATTTT
>TRBJ1-5|TRBD1|.|TRBV15
CATSRVDRESQPQHF
TGTGCCACCAGCAGAGTCGACAGGGAAAGTCAGCCCCAGCATTTT
>TRBJ1-2|.|.|TRBV5-1
CASSAPGSYGYTF
TGCGCCAGCAGCGCCCCTGGGAGCTATGGCTACACCTTC
>TRBJ1-1|.|few|TRBV7-9
CASSLATVNTEAFF
TGTGCCAGCAGCTTAGCCACAGTGAACACTGAAGCTTTCTTT
>TRBJ2-5|TRBD2|.|TRBV5-1
CASSATGTSGGPTSYRTQYF
TGCGCCAGCAGCGCAACCGGGACTAGCGGGGGCCCTACATCCTATCGGACCCAGTACTTC
>TRBJ1-1|.|once|TRBV15
CATSRGGILTEAFF
TGTGCCACCAGCAGAGGAGGGATACTGACTGAAGCTTTCTTT
>TRBJ1-2|TRBD1|.|TRBV10-3
CAISESDRGVGGYTF
TGTGCCATCAGTGAGTCTGACAGGGGAGTTGGTGGCTACACCTTC
>TRBJ2-2|.|few|TRBV30
CAWRSTGELFF
TGTGCCTGGAGGAGTACCGGGGAGCTGTTTTTT
>TRBJ1-6|.|once|TRBV28
CASSLGGGRDNSPLHF
TGTGCCAGCAGTTTGGGGGGAGGGAGGGATAATTCACCCCTCCACTTT
>TRBJ1-2|.|.|TRBV19
CASSDGMESYGYTF
TGTGCCAGTAGTGACGGGATGGAAAGCTATGGCTACACCTTC
>TRBJ2-7|.|.|TRBV4-1
CASSHRGQDYEQYF
TGCGCCAGCAGCCATCGCGGGCAGGACTACGAGCAGTACTTC
>TRBJ2-5|.|.|TRBV9
CASSTRGGSQETQYF
TGTGCCAGCAGCACCCGAGGTGGATCTCAAGAGACCCAGTACTTC
>TRBJ1-6|.|.|TRBV4-1
CASSQDLQKYNSPLHF
TGCGCCAGCAGCCAAGATCTTCAGAAATATAATTCACCCCTCCACTTT
>TRBJ1-5|TRBD1|.|TRBV15
CATSGQGRGSNQPQHF
TGTGCCACCAGCGGACAGGGGAGGGGTAGCAATCAGCCCCAGCATTTT
>TRBJ1-4|TRBD1|medium-sized|TRBV7-9
CASSGSTGQAFATNEKLFF
TGTGCCAGCAGCGGAAGTACGGGACAGGCGTTTGCAACTAATGAAAAACTGTTTTTT
>TRBJ1-5|.|.|TRBV19
CASSPLGGADQPQHF
TGTGCCAGTAGCCCCTTAGGAGGGGCTGATCAGCCCCAGCATTTT
>TRBJ2-1|TRBD2|.|TRBV5-4
CASSLTSGHNEQFF
TGTGCCAGCAGTCTGACTAGCGGCCACAATGAGCAGTTCTTC
>TRBJ1-2|TRBD1|.|TRBV9
CTSSPGGTGGLLANYGYTF
TGTACCAGCAGCCCCGGGGGGACAGGGGGCTTGTTGGCTAACTATGGCTACACCTTC
>TRBJ2-1|.|.|TRBV27
CASGSSYNEQFF
TGTGCCAGCGGTAGCTCCTACAATGAGCAGTTCTTC
>TRBJ2-5|.|.|TRBV9
CASSVGLADQETQYF
TGTGCCAGCAGCGTAGGTTTAGCGGACCAAGAGACCCAGTACTTC
>TRBJ1-1|.|.|TRBV2
CASSVWGGAFF
TGTGCCAGCAGTGTTTGGGGGGGAGCTTTCTTT
>TRBJ1-2|.|.|TRBV2
CASNGGDYGYTF
TGTGCCAGCAACGGGGGTGACTATGGCTACACCTTC
>TRBJ2-1|TRBD2|.|TRBV28
CASSLYSGDSYNEQFF
TGTGCCAGCAGTTTATACAGCGGGGACTCCTACAATGAGCAGTTCTTC
>TRBJ2-1|.|.|TRBV12-5
CAEWPVGESCNQFF
TGTGCCGAGTGGCCTGTCGGGGAGTCATGCAATCAGTTCTTC
>TRBJ1-4|.|.|TRBV6-5
CASMRQEANEKLFF
TGTGCCAGCATGAGACAGGAAGCTAATGAAAAACTGTTTTTT